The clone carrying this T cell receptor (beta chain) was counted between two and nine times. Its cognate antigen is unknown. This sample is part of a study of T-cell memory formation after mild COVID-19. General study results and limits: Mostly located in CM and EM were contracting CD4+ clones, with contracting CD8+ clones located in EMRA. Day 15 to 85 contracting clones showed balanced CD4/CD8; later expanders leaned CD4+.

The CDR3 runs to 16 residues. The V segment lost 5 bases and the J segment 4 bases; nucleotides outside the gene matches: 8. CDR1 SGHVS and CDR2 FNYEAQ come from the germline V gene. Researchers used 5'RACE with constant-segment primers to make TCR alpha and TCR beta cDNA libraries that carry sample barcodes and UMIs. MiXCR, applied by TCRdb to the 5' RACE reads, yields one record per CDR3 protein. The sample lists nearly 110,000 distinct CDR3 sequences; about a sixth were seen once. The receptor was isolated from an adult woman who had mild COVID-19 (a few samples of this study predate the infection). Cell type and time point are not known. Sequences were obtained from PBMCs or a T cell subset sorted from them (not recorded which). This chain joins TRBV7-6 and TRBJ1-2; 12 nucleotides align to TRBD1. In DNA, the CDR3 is TGTGCCAGCAGCCCGGGACAGGGGGCTGCTGTCTATGGCTACACCTTC. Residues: CASSPGQGAAVYGYTF.